The rows below give T cell receptor beta chains drawn from one sample of a study of PD-1 blockade in classical Hodgkin lymphoma. The method was immunoSEQ multiplex PCR; TCRdb's version includes in-frame clones alone and lacks a portion of them. In the table there are 96,000 or so clones, roughly 91% of which are singletons. Sequencing used peripheral blood mononuclear cells (PBMCs), obtained before the fourth cycle of nivolumab. The receptors shown here come from a human donor with classical Hodgkin lymphoma. Both conserved end residues are part of each CDR3. Each record gives: V gene, J gene, CDR3 protein.

V gene: TRBV21-1
J gene: TRBJ2-7
CDR3 protein: CASSTGTDQGLAGVEQYF

V gene: TRBV11-2
J gene: TRBJ1-2
CDR3 protein: CASLPSGTGIYGYTF

V gene: TRBV5-6
J gene: TRBJ2-7
CDR3 protein: CASSLVRAGGYEQYF

V gene: TRBV4-1
J gene: TRBJ1-1
CDR3 protein: CASSRETGGTPLVAFF

V gene: TRBV5-6
J gene: TRBJ2-1
CDR3 protein: CASSFSGPGGGRYEQFF

V gene: TRBV30
J gene: TRBJ1-5
CDR3 protein: CAWSAGTGPKNQPQHF

V gene: TRBV5-1
J gene: TRBJ2-3
CDR3 protein: CASSLEQTLVYTQYF

V gene: TRBV7-8
J gene: TRBJ2-3
CDR3 protein: CASSLRGRASADTQYF

V gene: TRBV5-6
J gene: TRBJ2-3
CDR3 protein: CASSRDFSTDTQYF

V gene: TRBV30
J gene: TRBJ1-2
CDR3 protein: CAWSVGQGAMSGYTF

V gene: TRBV7-7
J gene: TRBJ2-3
CDR3 protein: CASSLGMGRRDTQYF

V gene: TRBV27
J gene: TRBJ1-2
CDR3 protein: CASSLSGRSGYGYTF

V gene: TRBV11-3
J gene: TRBJ2-1
CDR3 protein: CASSLGLAGANEQFF

V gene: TRBV6-5
J gene: TRBJ2-6
CDR3 protein: CASSSPGANVLTF

V gene: TRBV18
J gene: TRBJ2-4
CDR3 protein: CASSPDRGLDIQYF

V gene: TRBV28
J gene: TRBJ2-1
CDR3 protein: CASSLWDLAVFTNEQFF

V gene: TRBV11-2
J gene: TRBJ2-5
CDR3 protein: CASSFRGVQETQYF

V gene: TRBV5-5
J gene: TRBJ1-4
CDR3 protein: CASSSSPGEKLFF

V gene: TRBV9
J gene: TRBJ2-7
CDR3 protein: CASSESGTGLGEQYF